This T cell receptor beta chain is from a study of STAT3 mutations in large granular lymphocyte leukemia. Looking at the study overall: Over half of T-LGLL patients had one or more immunosuppressive regimens. Study conclusions and caveats: At least one immunodominant TCR beta clonotype appeared in every T-cell large granular lymphocyte leukemia patient.

Looked up from germline, CDR1 is LGHDT and CDR2 is YNNKEL (reference sequence). The CDR3 is 15 residues long, counting both termini. Remarks on this clone: Its target is unknown. Because it lacks the conserved phenylalanine or tryptophan at the end, this CDR3 is likely a read error. It is unclear where the CDR3 begins or ends on the DNA, so no DNA is shown, and the CDR3 is as TCRdb lists it.

Assay used: immunoSEQ multiplex PCR; TCRdb lists only in-frame clones, some missing. Its table lists under 2,500 clones. The sequence was collected from a human donor with T large granular lymphocyte leukemia. The donor label of this sample is uncertain. Some clones in this sample may be carry-over from other donors' samples. The chain uses TRBV3-1 (or the pseudogene TRBV3-2) and TRBJ1-1; the DNA was not used to check the table's D call, TRBD1. Sequencing used PBMCs. CDR3 protein: CASSRARTSNFMNTE.